The 4 T cell receptor beta chains listed next were all sequenced from one sample in a study of blood T cell repertoires in COVID-19. The assay was immunoSEQ multiplex PCR, and TCRdb's table has in-frame clones only and misses some. The data contain some 93,000 clones, 75% to 85% of them singletons. Sequenced input: peripheral blood. The receptor set was obtained from a human donor in a cohort sampled during active COVID-19.

On this clone: The same CDR3 arises from other DNA sequences in this sample as well. The chain has TRBV5-1 and TRBJ2-7; D is possibly TRBD1 (5 bases). This CDR3 region has 14 residues. The germline gives CDR1 SGHRS, CDR2 YFSETQ. V lost 1 base to trimming and J lost 0 bases, with 8 bases between them. The CDR3: CASSLQGSSYEQYF. As DNA, the CDR3 is TGCGCCAGCAGCTTGCAGGGTAGCTCCTACGAGCAGTACTTC.

V and J are TRBV19 and TRBJ2-7; TRBD2 might be the D (6 bases). The germline V gene encodes CDR1 LNHDA and CDR2 SQIVND (reference sequence). This CDR3 spans 15 amino acids. Trimming removed 4 bases at V and 7 bases at J, with 20 bases between. CDR3: CASSRSGLPRTEQYF. Written as DNA, the CDR3 is TGTGCCAGTAGTAGAAGTGGACTACCCCGGACGGAGCAGTACTTC.

The chain employs TRBV7-9 and TRBJ2-1, with 12 bases lining up with TRBD2. Germline V gene data show CDR1 as SEHNR and CDR2 as FQNEAQ (reference sequence). This CDR3 has 16 residues. Germline trimming cut 1 base from V and 4 bases from J; bases unmatched to any gene: 2. The CDR3: CASSLGTSGDYNEQFF. The DNA for the CDR3 is TGTGCCAGCAGCTTAGGGACTAGCGGGGATTACAATGAGCAGTTCTTC.

This rearrangement joins TRBV28 to TRBJ1-2, with D possibly matching TRBD1 (5 bases). Trimming took 10 bases from V and 8 from J, leaving 26 bases between them. Germline V gene data show CDR1 as MDHEN and CDR2 as SYDVKM. There are 15 residues in the CDR3. This CDR3 reads CATLSQGAVSNGYTF. The CDR3 region has the DNA TGTGCCACCCTTTCTCAAGGGGCTGTTTCTAACGGCTACACCTTC.